Listed below are T cell receptor beta chains from one sample, sequenced in a study of cytomegalovirus exposure and HLA in healthy donors. TCRdb keeps only in-frame clones here, not all; method: immunoSEQ multiplex PCR. Among 200,000 to 250,000 clones listed, 60% to 85% were seen once. Sequencing was carried out using PBMCs. These receptors all stem from a man in his forties in good health and CMV-seronegative. The CDR3 runs from the conserved cysteine through the conserved F or W. The D gene is left open where the match is weak. Size is omitted from some rows. Given values are once, few, many or a class for expanded clones.

TRBJ2-3 TRBD2 TRBV6-4 - TGTGCCAGCAAGGGACTAGCGAAGAGCACAGATACGCAGTATTTT CASKGLAKSTDTQYF
TRBJ2-5 - TRBV29-1 - TGCAGCGTTGAATTCGGCAGGGCCGAGACCCAGTACTTC CSVEFGRAETQYF
TRBJ2-7 - TRBV27 - TGTGCCACCAAAGAGGAGGGACCCGTGGGCGAGCAGTACTTC CATKEEGPVGEQYF
TRBJ1-3 - TRBV20-1 once TGCAGTGCTATGGACAGAAACACCATATATTTT CSAMDRNTIYF
TRBJ1-4 - TRBV30 - TGTGCCTGGAGTGGACAGCCTAATGGAAAACTGTTTTTT CAWSGQPNGKLFF
TRBJ2-3 - TRBV7-3 once TGTGCCAGCAGCCAGGAACCTTCAGATACGCAGTATTTT CASSQEPSDTQYF
TRBJ2-1 - TRBV5-8 - TGTGCCAGCAGCTCTGACAGGTACAATGAGCAGTTCTTC CASSSDRYNEQFF
TRBJ2-7 TRBD2 TRBV18 - TGTGCCAGCTCGTACGGCGGGGGGGCCCCCTACGAGCAGTACTTC CASSYGGGAPYEQYF
TRBJ2-2 TRBD2 TRBV7-8 - TGTGCCAGCAGGCACTTAGCGGGGAAGGACACCGGGGAGCTGTTTTTT CASRHLAGKDTGELFF
TRBJ1-5 - TRBV5-1 - TGCGCCAGCAGCTTTGGGAACAGGGAAAATCAGCCCCAGCATTTT CASSFGNRENQPQHF
TRBJ1-1 TRBD1 TRBV18 few TGTGCCAGCTCACCACAAATGGCGGGGACAGGGGGCGGGAACACTGAAGCTTTCTTT CASSPQMAGTGGGNTEAFF
TRBJ2-1 TRBD2 TRBV5-4 - TGTGCCAGCAGCCTACCCGGGGCGGGGGGGCCCAATGAGCAGTTCTTC CASSLPGAGGPNEQFF
TRBJ2-3 TRBD1 TRBV5-4 - TGTGCCAGCAGCGAGGAGGGACAGGGTTTCGCAGATACGCAGTATTTT CASSEEGQGFADTQYF
TRBJ1-3 TRBD1 TRBV10-3 once TGTGCCATCAGTGAGTCAGGGGGCCCTGGAAACACCATATATTTT CAISESGGPGNTIYF
TRBJ1-1 - TRBV6-1 once TGTGCCAGCAGTGAAGGCACAAGGGGTCCTGAAGCTTTCTTT CASSEGTRGPEAFF
TRBJ1-1 TRBD1 TRBV6-1 - TGTGCCAGCAGTGAACAGGGGGCGGCTTTCTTT CASSEQGAAFF
TRBJ1-2 TRBD1 TRBV5-1 - TGCGCCAGCAGCTTGAATGGCGGACAGGGCTCTGGCTACACCTTC CASSLNGGQGSGYTF
TRBJ1-1 TRBD1 TRBV30 - TGTGCCTGGGCCGGGACAGCCTCTGGAGGGGCTTTCTTT CAWAGTASGGAFF
TRBJ2-5 - TRBV7-6 - TGTGCCAGCAGCCCCAGGGGAGCGGGGAGGGTAGAGACCCAGTACTTC CASSPRGAGRVETQYF
TRBJ1-1 - TRBV5-1 - TGCGCCAGCAGCATTGGGGGGGGTAGGGGCACTGAAGCTTTCTTT CASSIGGGRGTEAFF
TRBJ1-1 - TRBV6-5 once TGTGCCAGCAGTTACTCGGCGGGGATCACTGAAGCTTTCTTT CASSYSAGITEAFF
TRBJ2-7 TRBD2 TRBV10-1 - TGCGCCAGCAGTGAAAGCGGGAGAGGAGGCGAGCAGTACTTC CASSESGRGGEQYF
TRBJ2-5 TRBD1 TRBV5-6 - TGTGCCAGCAGCTCCGGACAGGGAAGGCAGGAGACCCAGTACTTC CASSSGQGRQETQYF
TRBJ2-7 TRBD2 TRBV2 - TGTGCCTCGCGGGGGGGCTACGAGCAGTACTTC CASRGGYEQYF
TRBJ2-3 TRBD2 TRBV28 - TGTGCCAGCCGACTAGCGGGAGTTTCAGATACGCAGTATTTT CASRLAGVSDTQYF
TRBJ2-3 TRBD2 TRBV4-2 - TGTGCCAGCAGCCAAGATCCAAGCGGGGAACTAACAGATACGCAGTATTTT CASSQDPSGELTDTQYF
TRBJ2-7 TRBD2 TRBV7-9 few TGTGCCAGCAGCCCGGGACTAGCGGGAGGGACCCCCTACGAGCAGTACTTC CASSPGLAGGTPYEQYF
TRBJ2-3 - TRBV7-6 - TGTGCCAGCAGCTTAGGCCCGGGTAGTAGCACAGATACGCAGTATTTT CASSLGPGSSTDTQYF